The source of this T cell receptor (beta chain) is a study of blood T cells in healthy people across ages (dated by TCRdb to between 2014 and 2017). With regard to the full study: In model experiments, template switching captured roughly one uniquely barcoded TCR beta cDNA molecule for every two T cells. The study measured age-related changes in TCR beta repertoire diversity using deep sequencing normalized with unique cDNA molecular identifiers. For two donors (one aged 18 to 30 and one aged 80 or older), the study analyzed two additional independent replicas of 1 million unique cDNA reads from the same blood draw. The donors were divided into four age groups: young (average approximately 17 years), middle-aged (approximately 39), aged (roughly 66) and long-lived (about 80). To avoid experimental bias, donors of different ages were randomly spread across the sequencing lanes.

V lost 3 bases and J lost 7 bases, and the count of bases not matched to a germline gene is 8. The CDR1 and CDR2 encoded by the germline V gene are KGHDR and SFDVKD. Taken from cysteine to phenylalanine, the CDR3 has 16 residues. Only the CDR3 DNA stays, 48 bases, in frame from base 1. The approximately 41 donors, aged about 6 to 90 years, were systemically healthy Caucasian individuals from Russia. About 9.8 milliliters of peripheral blood were drawn from each donor into EDTA-treated Vacutainer tubes. Ficoll-Paque density-gradient centrifugation was used to isolate PBMCs, with at least 6 million obtained per sample. Total RNA was extracted from PBMCs with Trizol reagent, with at least 6 micrograms obtained per sample. Naive CD45RAhigh/CD27high T cell percentages were measured by flow cytometry on a PBMC aliquot from every donor. Library creation used 5' RACE. TCRdb records Illumina HiSeq 2500 as the sequencer. A second PCR of about 6 to 11 cycles was performed with a sample-barcoded 5' primer and a J-beta primer mix. Each TCR beta cDNA molecule received a unique molecular identifier from a template-switch 5' adaptor carrying 12 random nucleotides. Each sample yielded at least 3 million CDR3-containing paired-end reads. First-strand cDNA was synthesized from all RNA with the Mint cDNA synthesis kit, primed by a TRBC-specific oligonucleotide. After uracil-DNA glycosylase treatment, a first 18-cycle PCR used universal primers M1SS and BC2_uni_R on all cDNA. The study's own analysis went as follows. Each sample was normalized by randomly selecting 1 million high-quality reads, each carrying a distinct molecular identifier. Instead of being binned into consensus sequences, reads that shared molecular identifiers were thrown out. MiTCR, with a Q25 quality threshold and the strictest error-elimination algorithm, was used for CDR3 identification, clonotype clustering and error correction. A nonparametric unseen species model using Euler transformation provided a lower-bound estimate of total TCR beta diversity. Starting from the raw public reads, TCRdb applied fastp trimming at Q25, assembled clones with MiXCR and retained in-frame beta chains. Under each unique CDR3 protein, matching rows form one entry showing the most common genes and DNA. It is TCRdb's table, rather than the study itself, that gives the V and J calls and clone size. The sample table lists about 1.8 million distinct CDR3 sequences, about 50% of them with a count of one. The ten most abundant clones make up 2.1% of the sample.

This clonotype was observed a few times. This receptor's antigen is unknown. No base-level quality is on record; no much larger clone is a single base apart. The research as a whole found: As age increased, observed TCR beta diversity per million T cells dropped in a roughly linear way, and a significant reduction was already evident by age roughly 40. The CMV infection status of donors was not known, potentially confounding age-related changes in expanded clonotypes. Estimates of total diversity based on one million sequenced T cells were considered lower bounds and underestimates. Observed TCR beta diversity correlated strongly with the percentage of naive T cells measured by flow cytometry. Compared with the aged group, more naive CD4+ T cells, fewer expanded clones and increased TCR diversity were shown by the long-lived group, suggesting age selection. Bulk unsorted PBMC profiling prevented conclusive comparison of naive and antigen-experienced compartments.

This clonotype was obtained from a woman in her forties in good health. Sequenced sample: blood. The chain is assembled from TRBV24-1 and TRBJ2-1; TRBD1 agrees with 10 junctional bases. The CDR3 region has the sequence CATSDPRDRGVNEQFF. The bases are TGTGCCACCAGTGATCCCCGGGACAGGGGTGTAAATGAGCAGTTCTTC.